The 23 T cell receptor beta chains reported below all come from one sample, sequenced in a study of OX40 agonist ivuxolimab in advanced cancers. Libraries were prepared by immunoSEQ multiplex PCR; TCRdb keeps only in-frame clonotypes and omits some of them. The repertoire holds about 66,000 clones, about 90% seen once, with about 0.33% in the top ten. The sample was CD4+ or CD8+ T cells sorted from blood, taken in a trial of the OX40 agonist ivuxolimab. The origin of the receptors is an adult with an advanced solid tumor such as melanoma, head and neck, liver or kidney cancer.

DNA for the CDR3: TGTGCCAGCAGTCTAAGCGGGAGGATTGATGAGCAGTTCTTC. This sequence encodes CASSLSGRIDEQFF. V and J are TRBV28 and TRBJ2-1; 9 positions agree with TRBD2. CDR1 is MDHEN and CDR2 is SYDVKM in the germline V gene. The CDR3 runs 14 residues. V shed 5 bases, J shed 8 bases, and the junction held 7 bases outside the gene matches.

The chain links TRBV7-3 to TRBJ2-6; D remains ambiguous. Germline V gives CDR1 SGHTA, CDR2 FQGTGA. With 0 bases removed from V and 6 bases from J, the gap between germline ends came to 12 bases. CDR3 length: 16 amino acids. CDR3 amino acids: CASSLTSSHSANVLTF. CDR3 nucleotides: TGTGCCAGCAGCTTAACCAGTTCCCATTCGGCCAACGTCCTGACTTTC.

The CDR3, as DNA: TGTGCCAGTAGTAGGCGCACAAGTAATGGCTACACCTTC. Translating gives CASSRRTSNGYTF. J is TRBJ1-2 and V is TRBV19; D gene ambiguous. Germline CDR1 and CDR2: LNHDA and SQIVND (reference sequence). V shed 4 bases and J shed 6 bases, with 12 bases lying between them. This CDR3 contains 13 residues.

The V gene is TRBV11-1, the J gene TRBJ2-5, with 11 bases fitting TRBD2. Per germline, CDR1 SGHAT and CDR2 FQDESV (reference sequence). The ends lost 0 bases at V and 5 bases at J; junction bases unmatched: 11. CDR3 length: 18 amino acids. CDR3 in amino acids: CASSLAFTASGRSETQYF. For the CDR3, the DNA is TGTGCCAGCAGCTTAGCTTTTACGGCTAGCGGGAGGAGTGAGACCCAGTACTTC.

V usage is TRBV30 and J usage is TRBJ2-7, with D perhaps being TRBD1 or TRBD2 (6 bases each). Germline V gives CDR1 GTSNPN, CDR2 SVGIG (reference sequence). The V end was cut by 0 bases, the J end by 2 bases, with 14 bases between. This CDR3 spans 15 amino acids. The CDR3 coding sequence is TGTGCCTGGAGTGTAACGGGGGCGACGACCTACGAGCAGTACTTC. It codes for CAWSVTGATTYEQYF.

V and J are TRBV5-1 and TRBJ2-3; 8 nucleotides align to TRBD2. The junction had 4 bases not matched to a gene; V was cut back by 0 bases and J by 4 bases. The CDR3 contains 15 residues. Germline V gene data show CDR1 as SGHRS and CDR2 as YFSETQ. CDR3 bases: TGCGCCAGCAGCTTGGCAGGGCGGGAGGCAGATACGCAGTATTTT. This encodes CASSLAGREADTQYF.

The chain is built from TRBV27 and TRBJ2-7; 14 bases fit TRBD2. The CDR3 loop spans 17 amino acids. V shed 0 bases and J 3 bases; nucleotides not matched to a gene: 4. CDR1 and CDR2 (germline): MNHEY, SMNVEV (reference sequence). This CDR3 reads CASSLSRGLAGDYEQYF. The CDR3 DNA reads TGTGCCAGCAGTTTATCGCGGGGACTAGCGGGAGACTACGAGCAGTACTTC.

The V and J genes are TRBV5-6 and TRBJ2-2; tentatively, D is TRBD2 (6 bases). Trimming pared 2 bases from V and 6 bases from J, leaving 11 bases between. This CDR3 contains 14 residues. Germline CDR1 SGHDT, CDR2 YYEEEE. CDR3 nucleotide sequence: TGTGCCAGCAGCTTCAGAATAGCGGCCGGGGAGCTGTTTTTT. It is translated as CASSFRIAAGELFF.

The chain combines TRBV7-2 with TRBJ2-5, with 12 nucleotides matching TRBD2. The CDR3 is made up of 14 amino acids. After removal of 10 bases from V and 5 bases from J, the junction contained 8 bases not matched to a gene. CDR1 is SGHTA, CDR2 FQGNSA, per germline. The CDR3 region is CATGGTSGWETQYF. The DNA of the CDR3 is TGTGCCACCGGTGGGACTAGCGGGTGGGAGACCCAGTACTTC.

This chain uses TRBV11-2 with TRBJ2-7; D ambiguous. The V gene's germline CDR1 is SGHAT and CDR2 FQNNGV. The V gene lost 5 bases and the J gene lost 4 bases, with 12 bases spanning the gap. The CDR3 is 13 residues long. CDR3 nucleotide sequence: TGTGCCAGCAGCCGAGCCCCAGTTTACGAGCAGTACTTC. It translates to CASSRAPVYEQYF.

The CDR3 protein is CASISAAYNEQFF. The CDR3 DNA is TGTGCCAGCATCAGCGCCGCCTACAATGAGCAGTTCTTC. The chain recombines TRBV2 with TRBJ2-1; D not certain. Per germline, CDR1 SNHLY and CDR2 FYNNEI. The CDR3 loop spans 13 amino acids. Trimming pared 7 bases from V and 2 bases from J, leaving 9 bases between. The variable domain in full, completed from reference TRBV2 and TRBJ2-1, reads EPEVTQTPSHQVTQMGQEVILRCVPISNHLYFYWYRQILGQKVEFLVSFYNNEISEKSEIFDDQFSVERPDGSNFTLKIRSTKLEDSAMYFCASISAAYNEQFFGPGTRLTVL.

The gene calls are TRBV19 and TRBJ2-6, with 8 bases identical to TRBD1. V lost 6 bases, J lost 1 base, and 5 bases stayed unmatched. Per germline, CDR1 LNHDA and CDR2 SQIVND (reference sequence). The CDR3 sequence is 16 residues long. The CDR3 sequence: CASRNRGSSGANVLTF. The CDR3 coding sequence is TGTGCCAGTAGGAACAGGGGGAGTTCTGGGGCCAACGTCCTGACTTTC.

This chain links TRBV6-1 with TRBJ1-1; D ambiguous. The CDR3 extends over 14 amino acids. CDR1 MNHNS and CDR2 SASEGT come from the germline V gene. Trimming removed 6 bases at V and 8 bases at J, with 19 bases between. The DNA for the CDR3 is TGTGCCAGCAGCCCCGAGGGTGCCCTCAGAGAAGCTTTCTTT. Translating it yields CASSPEGALREAFF.

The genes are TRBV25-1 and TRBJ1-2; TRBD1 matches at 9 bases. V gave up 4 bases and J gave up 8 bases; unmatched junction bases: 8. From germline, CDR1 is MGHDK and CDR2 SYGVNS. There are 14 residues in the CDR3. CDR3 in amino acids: CASSAPGTGSGYTF. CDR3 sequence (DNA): TGTGCCAGCAGTGCCCCCGGGACAGGGTCCGGCTACACCTTC.

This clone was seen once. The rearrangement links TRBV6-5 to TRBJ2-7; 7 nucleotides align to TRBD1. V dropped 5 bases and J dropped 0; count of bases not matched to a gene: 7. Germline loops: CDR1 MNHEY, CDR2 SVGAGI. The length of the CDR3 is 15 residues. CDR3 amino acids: CASSPSGQTSYEQYF. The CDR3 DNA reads TGTGCCAGCAGTCCCTCGGGACAGACCTCCTACGAGCAGTACTTC.

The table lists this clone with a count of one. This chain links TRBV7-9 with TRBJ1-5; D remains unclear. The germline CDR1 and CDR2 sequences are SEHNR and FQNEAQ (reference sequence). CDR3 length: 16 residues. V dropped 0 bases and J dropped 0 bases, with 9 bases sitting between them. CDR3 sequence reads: CASSLAGWDSNQPQHF. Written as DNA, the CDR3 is TGTGCCAGCAGCTTAGCGGGGTGGGATAGCAATCAGCCCCAGCATTTT.

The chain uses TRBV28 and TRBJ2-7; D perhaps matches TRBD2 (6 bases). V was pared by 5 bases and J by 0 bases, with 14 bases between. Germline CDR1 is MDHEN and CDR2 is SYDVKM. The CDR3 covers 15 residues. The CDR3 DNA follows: TGTGCCAGCAGTCCCCCGGGAGTATACTCCTACGAGCAGTACTTC. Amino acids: CASSPPGVYSYEQYF.

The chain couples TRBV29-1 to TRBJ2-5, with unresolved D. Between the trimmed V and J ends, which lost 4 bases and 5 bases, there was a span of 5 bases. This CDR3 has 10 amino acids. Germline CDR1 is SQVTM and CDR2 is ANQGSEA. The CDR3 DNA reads TGCAGCGTTGCCGGCGAGACCCAGTACTTC. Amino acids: CSVAGETQYF.

CDR3 coding DNA: TGTGCCAGCAGTCCCCGACAGGGATTCTCCTACAATGAGCAGTTCTTC. This gives the protein CASSPRQGFSYNEQFF. The chain uses TRBV28 and TRBJ2-1; 7 nucleotides match TRBD1. CDR3 length: 16 residues. The V and J ends lost 5 bases and 0 bases, in that order; junction bases with no gene match: 7. Germline assignment: CDR1 MDHEN and CDR2 SYDVKM.

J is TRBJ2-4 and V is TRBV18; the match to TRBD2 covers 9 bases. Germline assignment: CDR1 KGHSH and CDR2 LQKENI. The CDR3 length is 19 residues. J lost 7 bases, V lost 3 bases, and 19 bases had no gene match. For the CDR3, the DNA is TGTGCCAGCTCACCCGTAGGGCCTAGCGGGACCCCTCCGGCCAACATTCAGTACTTC. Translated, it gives CASSPVGPSGTPPANIQYF.

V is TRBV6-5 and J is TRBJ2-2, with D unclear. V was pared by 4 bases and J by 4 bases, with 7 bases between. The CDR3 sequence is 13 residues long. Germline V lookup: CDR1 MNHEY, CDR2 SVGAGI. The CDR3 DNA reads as TGTGCCAGCAGTTGGTCAGTCACCGGGGAGCTGTTTTTT. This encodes CASSWSVTGELFF.

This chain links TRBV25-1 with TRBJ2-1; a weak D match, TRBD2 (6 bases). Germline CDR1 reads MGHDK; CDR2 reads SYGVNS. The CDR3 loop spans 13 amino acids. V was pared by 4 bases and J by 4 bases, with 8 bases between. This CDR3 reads CASSVTRYNEQFF. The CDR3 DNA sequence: TGTGCCAGCAGTGTGACTAGGTACAATGAGCAGTTCTTC.

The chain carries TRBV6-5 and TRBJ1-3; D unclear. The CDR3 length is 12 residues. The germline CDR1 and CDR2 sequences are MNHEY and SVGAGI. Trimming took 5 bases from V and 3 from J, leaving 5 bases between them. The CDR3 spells CASSTSGNTIYF. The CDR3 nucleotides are TGTGCCAGCAGTACCAGTGGAAACACCATATATTTT.